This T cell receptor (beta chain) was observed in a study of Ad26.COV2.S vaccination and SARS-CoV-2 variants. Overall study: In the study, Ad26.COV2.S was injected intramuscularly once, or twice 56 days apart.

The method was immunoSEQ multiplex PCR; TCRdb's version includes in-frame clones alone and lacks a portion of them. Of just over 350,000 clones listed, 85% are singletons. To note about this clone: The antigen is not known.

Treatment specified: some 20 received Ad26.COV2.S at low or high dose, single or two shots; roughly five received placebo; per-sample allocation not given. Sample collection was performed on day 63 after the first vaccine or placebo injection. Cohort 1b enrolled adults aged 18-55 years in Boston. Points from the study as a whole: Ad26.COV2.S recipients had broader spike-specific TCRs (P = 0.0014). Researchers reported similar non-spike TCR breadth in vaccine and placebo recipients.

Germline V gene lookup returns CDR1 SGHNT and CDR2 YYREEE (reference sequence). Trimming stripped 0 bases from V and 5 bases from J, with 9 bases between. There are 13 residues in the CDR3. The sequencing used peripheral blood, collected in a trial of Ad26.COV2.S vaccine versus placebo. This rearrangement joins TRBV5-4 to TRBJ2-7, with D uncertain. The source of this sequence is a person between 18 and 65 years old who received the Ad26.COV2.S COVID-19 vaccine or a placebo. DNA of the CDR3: TGTGCCAGCAGCTTGGATCTTTCCCACGAGCAGTACTTC. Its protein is CASSLDLSHEQYF.